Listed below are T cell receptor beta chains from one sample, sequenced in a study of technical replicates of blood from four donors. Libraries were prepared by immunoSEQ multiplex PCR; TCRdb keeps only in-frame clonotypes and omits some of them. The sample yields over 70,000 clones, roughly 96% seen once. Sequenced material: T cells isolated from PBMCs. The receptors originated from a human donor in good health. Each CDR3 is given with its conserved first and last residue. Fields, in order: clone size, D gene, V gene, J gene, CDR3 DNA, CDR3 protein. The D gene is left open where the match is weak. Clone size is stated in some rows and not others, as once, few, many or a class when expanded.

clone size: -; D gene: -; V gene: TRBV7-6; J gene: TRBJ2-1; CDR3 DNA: TGTGCCAGTAGAGGCGGGGAGCTCTACAATGAGCAGTTCTTC; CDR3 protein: CASRGGELYNEQFF
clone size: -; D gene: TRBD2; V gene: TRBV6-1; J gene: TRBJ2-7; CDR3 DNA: TGTGCCAGCCAACGGGGTAGCGGGGGTCTCGACGAGCAGTACTTC; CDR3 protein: CASQRGSGGLDEQYF
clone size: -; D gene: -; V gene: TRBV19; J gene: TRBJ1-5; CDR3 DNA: TGTGCCAGTAAGGAGGAGGGCAATCAGCCCCAGCATTTT; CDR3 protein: CASKEEGNQPQHF
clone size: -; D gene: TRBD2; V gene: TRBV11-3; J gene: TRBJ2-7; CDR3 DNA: TGTGCCAGCAGCCGAGCGGGGCCAAACGAGCAGTACTTC; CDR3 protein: CASSRAGPNEQYF
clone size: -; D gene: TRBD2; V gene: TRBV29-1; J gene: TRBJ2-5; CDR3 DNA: TGCAGCGTTTGGACTAGCGGAACCCAAGAGACCCAGTACTTC; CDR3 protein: CSVWTSGTQETQYF
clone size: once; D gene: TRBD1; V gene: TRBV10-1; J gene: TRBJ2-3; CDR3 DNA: TGCGCCAGCAGTGACCAGTCGAGGGGGCTAAGCACAGATACGCAGTATTTT; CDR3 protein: CASSDQSRGLSTDTQYF
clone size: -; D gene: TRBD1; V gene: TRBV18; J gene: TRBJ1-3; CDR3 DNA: TGTGCCAGCTCACCGGGGACAGGGACTACCTCTGGAAACACCATATATTTT; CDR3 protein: CASSPGTGTTSGNTIYF
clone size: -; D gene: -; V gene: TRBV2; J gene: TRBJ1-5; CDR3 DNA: TGTGCCAGCAGTGACAGGTTTCAGCCCCAGCATTTT; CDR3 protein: CASSDRFQPQHF
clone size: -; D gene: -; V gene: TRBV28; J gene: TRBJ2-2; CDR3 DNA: TGTGCCAGCAAGAGGGGGTTGGACACCGGGGAGCTGTTTTTT; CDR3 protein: CASKRGLDTGELFF
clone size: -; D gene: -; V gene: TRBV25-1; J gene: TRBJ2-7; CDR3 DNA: TGTGCCAGCAGTGCGTTCTTAGACAGTTTGCAGTACTTC; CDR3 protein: CASSAFLDSLQYF
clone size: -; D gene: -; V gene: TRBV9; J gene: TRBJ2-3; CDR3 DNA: TGTGCCAGCAGCGTTGCCGCAGACAGGCCCCAAGATACGCAGTATTTT; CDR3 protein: CASSVAADRPQDTQYF
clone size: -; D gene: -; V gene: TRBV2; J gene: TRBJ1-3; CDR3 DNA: TGTGCCAGCAGTGTTGAAGTCTTAGACACCATATATTTT; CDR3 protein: CASSVEVLDTIYF
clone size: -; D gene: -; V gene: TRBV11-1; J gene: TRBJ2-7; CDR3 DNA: TGTGCCAGCAGCCCCTCTTTGGGGCAGGAGATTGGGCAGTACTTC; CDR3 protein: CASSPSLGQEIGQYF
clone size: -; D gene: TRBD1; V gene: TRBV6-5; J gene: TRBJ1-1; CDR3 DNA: TGTGCCAGCCAACGACAGGGCCTGAGGGGAGCTTTCTTT; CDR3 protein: CASQRQGLRGAFF
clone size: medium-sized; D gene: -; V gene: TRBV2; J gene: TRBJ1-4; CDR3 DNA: TGTGCCTCGCAAGGGGCAGGAGAAAAACTGTTTTTT; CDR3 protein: CASQGAGEKLFF
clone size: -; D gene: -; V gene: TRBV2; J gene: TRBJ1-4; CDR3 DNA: TGTGCCAGCAGTGAACCTCCAACTAATGAAAAACTGTTTTTT; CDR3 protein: CASSEPPTNEKLFF
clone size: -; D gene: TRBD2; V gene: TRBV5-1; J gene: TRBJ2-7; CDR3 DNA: TGCGCCAGCAGCTTGGGCCCCGAGGCTAGCGGGAATATCTACGAGCAGTACTTC; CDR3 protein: CASSLGPEASGNIYEQYF
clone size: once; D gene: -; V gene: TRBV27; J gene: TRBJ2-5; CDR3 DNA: TGTGCCAGCAGTTCCTGGGGACGGGAGGAGACCCAGTACTTC; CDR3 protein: CASSSWGREETQYF
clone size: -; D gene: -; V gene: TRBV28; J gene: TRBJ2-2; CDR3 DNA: TGTGCCAGCAGCCCGCCCGGGGGGCGTGGGGGGGAGCTGTTTTTT; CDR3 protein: CASSPPGGRGGELFF
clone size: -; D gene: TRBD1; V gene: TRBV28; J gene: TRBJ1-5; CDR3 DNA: TGTGCCAGCAGTTCCCCCGGACAGGGGTATCAGCCCCAGCATTTT; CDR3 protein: CASSSPGQGYQPQHF
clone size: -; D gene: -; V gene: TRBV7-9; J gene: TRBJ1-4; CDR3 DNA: TGTGCCAGCAGCTTAGATTGGGGGCTATCGGAAAAACTGTTTTTT; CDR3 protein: CASSLDWGLSEKLFF
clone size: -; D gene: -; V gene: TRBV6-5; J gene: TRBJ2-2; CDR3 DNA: TGTGCCAGCAGTTACTCGTGGACATCTAACACCGGGGAGCTGTTTTTT; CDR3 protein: CASSYSWTSNTGELFF
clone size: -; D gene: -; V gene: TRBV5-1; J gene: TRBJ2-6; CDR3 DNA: TGCGCCAGCAGCTTGGCTTTGGCAGTTGGGGCCAACGTCCTGACTTTC; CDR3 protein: CASSLALAVGANVLTF
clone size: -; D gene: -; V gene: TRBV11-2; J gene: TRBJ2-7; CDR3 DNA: TGTGCCAGCAGCCCCGGAGCTATCTCCTACGAGCAGTACTTC; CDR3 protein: CASSPGAISYEQYF
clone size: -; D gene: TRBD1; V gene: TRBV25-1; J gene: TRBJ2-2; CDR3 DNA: TGTGCCAGCAGTGAGGGACAGAGCGGGGAGCTGTTTTTT; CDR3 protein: CASSEGQSGELFF
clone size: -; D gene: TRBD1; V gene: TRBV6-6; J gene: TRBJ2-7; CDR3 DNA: TGTGCCAGCAGTTACCGTATAGGGACAGGGTTCTACGAGCAGTACTTC; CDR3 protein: CASSYRIGTGFYEQYF
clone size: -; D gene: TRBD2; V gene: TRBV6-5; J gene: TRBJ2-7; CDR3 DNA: TGTGCCAGCAGTCGGACTAGCGGGGGTCGCGAGCAGTACTTC; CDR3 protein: CASSRTSGGREQYF
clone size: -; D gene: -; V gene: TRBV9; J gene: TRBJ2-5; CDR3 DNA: TGTGCCAGCAGCGTAGGAGGACAAGAGACCCAGTACTTC; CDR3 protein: CASSVGGQETQYF
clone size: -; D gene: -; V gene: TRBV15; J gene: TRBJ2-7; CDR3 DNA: TGTGCCACCAGCAGATCTAATACCCTCGAGCAGTACTTC; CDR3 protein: CATSRSNTLEQYF
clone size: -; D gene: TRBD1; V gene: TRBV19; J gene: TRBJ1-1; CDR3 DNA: TGTGCCAGTAGTATAGATGGCCGGGACAGGGTTGAAGCTTTCTTT; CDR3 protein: CASSIDGRDRVEAFF